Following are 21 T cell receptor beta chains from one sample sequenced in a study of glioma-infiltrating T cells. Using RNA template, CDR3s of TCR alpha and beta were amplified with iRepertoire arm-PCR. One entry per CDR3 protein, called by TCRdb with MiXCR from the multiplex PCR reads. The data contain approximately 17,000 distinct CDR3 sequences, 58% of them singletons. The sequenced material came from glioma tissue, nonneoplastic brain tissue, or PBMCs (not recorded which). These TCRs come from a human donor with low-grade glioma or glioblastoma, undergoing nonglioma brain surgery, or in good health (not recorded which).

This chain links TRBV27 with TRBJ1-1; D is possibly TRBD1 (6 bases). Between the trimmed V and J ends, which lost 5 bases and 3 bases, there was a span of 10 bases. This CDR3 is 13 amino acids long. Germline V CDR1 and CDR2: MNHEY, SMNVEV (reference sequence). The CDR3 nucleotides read TGTGCCAGCAGTCGCACAGGGTACACTGAAGCTTTCTTT. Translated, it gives CASSRTGYTEAFF.

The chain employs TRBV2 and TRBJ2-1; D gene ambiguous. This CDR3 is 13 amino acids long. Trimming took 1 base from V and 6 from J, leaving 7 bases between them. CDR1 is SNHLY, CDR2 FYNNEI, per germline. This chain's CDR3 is CASSEETSNEQFF. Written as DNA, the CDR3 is TGTGCCAGCAGTGAAGAGACAAGCAATGAGCAGTTCTTC.

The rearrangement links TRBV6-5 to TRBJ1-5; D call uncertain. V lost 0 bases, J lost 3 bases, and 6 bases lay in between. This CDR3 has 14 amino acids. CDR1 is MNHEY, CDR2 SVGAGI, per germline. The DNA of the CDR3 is TGTGCCAGCAGTTACTCAACGACCAATCAGCCCCAGCATTTT. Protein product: CASSYSTTNQPQHF.

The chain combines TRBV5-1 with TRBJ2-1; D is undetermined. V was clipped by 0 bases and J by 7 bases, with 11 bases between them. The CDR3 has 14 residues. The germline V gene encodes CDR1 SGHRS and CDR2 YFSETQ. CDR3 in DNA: TGCGCCAGCAGCTTGGAGAATGCAGGTAATGAGCAGTTCTTC. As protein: CASSLENAGNEQFF. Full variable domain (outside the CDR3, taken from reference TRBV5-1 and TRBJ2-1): KAGVTQTPRYLIKTRGQQVTLSCSPISGHRSVSWYQQTPGQGLQFLFEYFSETQRNKGNFPGRFSGRQFSNSRSEMNVSTLELGDSALYLCASSLENAGNEQFFGPGTRLTVL.

CDR3: CASSEYGVSYNEQFF. The CDR3 DNA sequence: TGTGCCAGCAGCGAATACGGGGTGTCCTACAATGAGCAGTTCTTC. The chain has TRBV9 and TRBJ2-1, with a tentative D call TRBD2 (5 bases). The CDR3 covers 15 residues. Germline V gives CDR1 SGDLS, CDR2 YYNGEE. Trimming took 3 bases from V and 1 from J, leaving 11 bases between them. Full variable domain (rest looked up from reference TRBV9 and TRBJ2-1): DSGVTQTPKHLITATGQRVTLRCSPRSGDLSVYWYQQSLDQGLQFLIQYYNGEERAKGNILERFSAQQFPDLHSELNLSSLELGDSALYFCASSEYGVSYNEQFFGPGTRLTVL.

CDR3 protein: CASSGDSSNQPQHF. The CDR3 DNA reads TGTGCCAGCAGTGGAGACAGTAGCAATCAGCCCCAGCATTTT. This chain connects TRBV27 to TRBJ1-5, with D possibly being TRBD1 (5 bases). V lost 5 bases and J lost 0, with 8 bases in between. Germline loops: CDR1 MNHEY, CDR2 SMNVEV (reference sequence). This CDR3 comprises 14 residues.

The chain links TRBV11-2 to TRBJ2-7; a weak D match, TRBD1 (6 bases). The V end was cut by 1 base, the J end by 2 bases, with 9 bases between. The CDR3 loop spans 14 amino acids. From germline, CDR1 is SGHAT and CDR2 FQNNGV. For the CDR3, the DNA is TGTGCCAGCAGCTTAGTACAGGGACCCTACGAGCAGTACTTC. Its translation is CASSLVQGPYEQYF.

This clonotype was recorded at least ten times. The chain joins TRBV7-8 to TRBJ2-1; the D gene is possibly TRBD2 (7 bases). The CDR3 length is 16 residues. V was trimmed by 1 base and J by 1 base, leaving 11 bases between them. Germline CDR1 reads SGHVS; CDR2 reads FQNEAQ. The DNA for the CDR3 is TGTGCCAGCAGCTTAGTAGGGGGGGCGTCCTACAATGAGCAGTTCTTC. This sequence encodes CASSLVGGASYNEQFF.

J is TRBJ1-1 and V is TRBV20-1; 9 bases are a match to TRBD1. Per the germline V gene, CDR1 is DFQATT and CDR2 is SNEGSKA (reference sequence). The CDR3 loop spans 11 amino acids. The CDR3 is CRVGQGSEAFF. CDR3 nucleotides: TGCAGGGTGGGACAGGGATCTGAAGCTTTCTTT.

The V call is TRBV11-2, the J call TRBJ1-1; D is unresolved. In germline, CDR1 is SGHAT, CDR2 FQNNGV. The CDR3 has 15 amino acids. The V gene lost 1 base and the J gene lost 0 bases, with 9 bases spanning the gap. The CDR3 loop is CASSLVNSMNTEAFF. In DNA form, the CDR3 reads TGTGCCAGCAGCTTAGTTAACAGCATGAACACTGAAGCTTTCTTT. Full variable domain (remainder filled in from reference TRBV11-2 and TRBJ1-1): EAGVAQSPRYKIIEKRQSVAFWCNPISGHATLYWYQQILGQGPKLLIQFQNNGVVDDSQLPKDRFSAERLKGVDSTLKIQPAKLEDSAVYLCASSLVNSMNTEAFFGQGTRLTVV.

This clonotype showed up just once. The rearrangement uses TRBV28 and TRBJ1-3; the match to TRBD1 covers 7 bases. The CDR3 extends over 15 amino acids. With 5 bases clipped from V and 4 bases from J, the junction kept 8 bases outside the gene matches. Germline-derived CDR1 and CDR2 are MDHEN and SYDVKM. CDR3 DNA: TGTGCCAGCAGTCGAACCGGGACAGCAGGAAACACCATATATTTT. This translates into CASSRTGTAGNTIYF.

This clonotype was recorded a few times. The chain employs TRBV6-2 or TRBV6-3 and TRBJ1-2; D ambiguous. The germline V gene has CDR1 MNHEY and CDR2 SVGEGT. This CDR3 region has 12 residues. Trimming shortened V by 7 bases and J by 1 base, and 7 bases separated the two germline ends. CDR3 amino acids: CASTMGNYGYTF. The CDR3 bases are TGTGCCAGCACGATGGGTAACTATGGCTACACCTTC.

CDR3 in DNA: TGCAGTGCTAGCCGGGACAGCAGCATATTGAACACTGAAGCTTTCTTT. Translating it yields CSASRDSSILNTEAFF. The chain recombines TRBV20-1 with TRBJ1-1; 7 bases match TRBD1. The germline gives CDR1 DFQATT, CDR2 SNEGSKA (reference sequence). Trimming at V came to 3 bases and at J to 0 bases, leaving 10 bases not matched to a gene. The CDR3 has 16 amino acids.

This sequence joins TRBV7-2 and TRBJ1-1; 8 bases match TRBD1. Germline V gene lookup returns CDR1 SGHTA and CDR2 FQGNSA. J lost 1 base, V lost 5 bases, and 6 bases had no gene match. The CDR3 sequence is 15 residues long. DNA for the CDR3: TGTGCCAGCAGCCCCGTGACAGGGGAGAACACTGAAGCTTTCTTT. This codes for CASSPVTGENTEAFF.

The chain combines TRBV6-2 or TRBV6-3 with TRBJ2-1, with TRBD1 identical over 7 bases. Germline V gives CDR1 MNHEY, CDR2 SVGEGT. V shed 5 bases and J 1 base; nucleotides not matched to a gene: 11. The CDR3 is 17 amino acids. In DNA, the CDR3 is TGTGCCAGCAGTGTTTCTTCGACAGGGTGGTCCTACAATGAGCAGTTCTTC. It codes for CASSVSSTGWSYNEQFF.

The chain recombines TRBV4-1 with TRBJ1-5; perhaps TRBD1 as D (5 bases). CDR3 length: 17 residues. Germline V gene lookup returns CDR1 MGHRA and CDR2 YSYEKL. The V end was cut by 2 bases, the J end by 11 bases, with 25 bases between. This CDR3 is CASSQTLPGYQTEAQHF. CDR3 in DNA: TGCGCCAGCAGCCAAACCCTCCCAGGGTACCAAACGGAGGCCCAGCATTTT.

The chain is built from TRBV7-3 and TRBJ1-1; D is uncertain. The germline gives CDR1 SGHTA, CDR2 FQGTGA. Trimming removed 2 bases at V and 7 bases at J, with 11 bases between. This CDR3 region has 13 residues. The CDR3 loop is CASSLAPQDEAFF. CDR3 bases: TGTGCCAGCAGCTTAGCCCCACAAGATGAAGCTTTCTTT.

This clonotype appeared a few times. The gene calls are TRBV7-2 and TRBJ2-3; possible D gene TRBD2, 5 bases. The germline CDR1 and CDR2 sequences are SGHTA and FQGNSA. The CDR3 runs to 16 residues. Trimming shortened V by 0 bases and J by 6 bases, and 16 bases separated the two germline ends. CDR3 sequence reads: CASSLAYRGLADTQYF. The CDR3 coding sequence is TGTGCCAGCAGCTTAGCTTATCGTGGTCTAGCTGATACGCAGTATTTT.

The CDR3 region is CASSGQGASTSTDTQYF. DNA of the CDR3: TGTGCCAGCAGTGGACAGGGGGCATCGACCAGCACAGATACGCAGTATTTT. The chain has TRBV2 and TRBJ2-3; the match to TRBD1 covers 10 bases. This CDR3 has 17 amino acids. The junction had 7 bases not matched to a gene; V was cut back by 4 bases and J by 0 bases. CDR1 is SNHLY and CDR2 is FYNNEI in the germline V gene.

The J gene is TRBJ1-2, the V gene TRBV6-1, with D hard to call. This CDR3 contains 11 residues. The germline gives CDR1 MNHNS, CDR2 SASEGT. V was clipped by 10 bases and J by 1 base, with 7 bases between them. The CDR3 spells CATRSNYGYTF. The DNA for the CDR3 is TGTGCCACAAGGAGTAACTATGGCTACACCTTC.

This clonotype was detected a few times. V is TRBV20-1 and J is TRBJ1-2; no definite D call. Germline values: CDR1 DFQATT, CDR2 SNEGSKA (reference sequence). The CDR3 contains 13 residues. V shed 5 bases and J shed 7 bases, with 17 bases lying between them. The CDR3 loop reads CSASVGRPGGYTF. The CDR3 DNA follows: TGCAGTGCTTCAGTTGGACGGCCCGGTGGCTACACCTTC.